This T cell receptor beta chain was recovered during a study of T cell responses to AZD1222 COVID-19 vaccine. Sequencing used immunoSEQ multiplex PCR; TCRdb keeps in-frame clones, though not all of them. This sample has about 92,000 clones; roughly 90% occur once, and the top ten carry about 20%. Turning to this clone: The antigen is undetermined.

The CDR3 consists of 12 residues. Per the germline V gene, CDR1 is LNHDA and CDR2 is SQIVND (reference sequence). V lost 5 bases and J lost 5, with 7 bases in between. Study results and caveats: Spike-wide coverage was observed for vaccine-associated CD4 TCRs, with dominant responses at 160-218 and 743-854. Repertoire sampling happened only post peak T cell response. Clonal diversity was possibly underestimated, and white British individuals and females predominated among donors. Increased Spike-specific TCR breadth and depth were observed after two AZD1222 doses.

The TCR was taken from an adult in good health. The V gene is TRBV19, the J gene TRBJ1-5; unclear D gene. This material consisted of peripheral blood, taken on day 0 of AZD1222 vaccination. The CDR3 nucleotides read TGTGCCAGTAGTTTCACAGATCAGCCCCAGCATTTT. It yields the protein CASSFTDQPQHF. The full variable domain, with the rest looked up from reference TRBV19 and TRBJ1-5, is DGGITQSPKYLFRKEGQNVTLSCEQNLNHDAMYWYRQDPGQGLRLIYYSQIVNDFQKGDIAEGYSVSREKKESFPLTVTSAQKNPTAFYLCASSFTDQPQHFGDGTRLSIL.